The 32 T cell receptor beta chains listed next were all sequenced from one sample in a study of radiotherapy plus CTLA-4 blockade in lung cancer. TCRdb keeps only in-frame clones here, not all; method: immunoSEQ multiplex PCR. The sample shows 35,000 or so clones, around 85% of them seen only once. The material was peripheral blood, obtained from a patient treated with radiotherapy plus ipilimumab. The origin of the receptors is a human donor with non-small cell lung cancer who had stable disease on radiotherapy plus ipilimumab.

The CDR3 DNA sequence: TGTGCCAGCAGTTTATCCGGAGACAATGAGCAGTTCTTC. Translated: CASSLSGDNEQFF. The chain employs TRBV27 and TRBJ2-1; unclear D gene. Germline values: CDR1 MNHEY, CDR2 SMNVEV (reference sequence). This CDR3 region has 13 residues. Trimming removed 0 bases from V and 5 bases from J, with 5 bases in between.

This chain uses TRBV4-1 with TRBJ2-5, with 14 bases fitting TRBD2. Germline-derived CDR1 and CDR2 are MGHRA and YSYEKL. The CDR3 sequence is 20 residues long. With V trimmed by 0 bases and J by 5 bases, 14 bases remained unmatched. CDR3 bases: TGCGCCAGCAGCCAAGAGGTAGAAACGACTAGCGGGAGGGCACGGGAGACCCAGTACTTC. It encodes CASSQEVETTSGRARETQYF.

V is TRBV6-4 and J is TRBJ2-3, with 8 bases aligning to TRBD1. Germline V CDR1 and CDR2: MRHNA, SNTAGT. The junction had 8 bases not matched to a gene; V was cut back by 3 bases and J by 3 bases. CDR3 length equals 16 residues. The DNA for the CDR3 is TGTGCCAGCAGTGAGTTTTCAGGGGGCGCGACAGATACGCAGTATTTT. This encodes CASSEFSGGATDTQYF.

This clone appeared a few times. The chain joins TRBV6-5 to TRBJ1-2, with a tentative D call TRBD1 (6 bases). Per the germline V gene, CDR1 is MNHEY and CDR2 is SVGAGI. Trimming took off 2 bases at V and 8 bases at J, with 18 bases between the two ends. The CDR3 extends over 15 amino acids. Here the CDR3 reads CASSYLQGTGRGYTF. DNA for the CDR3: TGTGCCAGCAGTTACCTCCAAGGAACAGGGAGAGGCTACACCTTC.

V is TRBV2 and J is TRBJ2-7, with 7 bases fitting TRBD2. Trimming took 4 bases from V and 2 from J; bases not matched to a gene: 8. The CDR3 covers 15 residues. Germline CDR1 SNHLY, CDR2 FYNNEI. CDR3 region: CASSVSGSGTYEQYF. The CDR3, as DNA: TGTGCCAGCAGTGTATCGGGGAGCGGGACCTACGAGCAGTACTTC.

Regarding this clone: The junction shows a germline mismatch at one end, possibly a read error. The rearrangement joins TRBV7-7 to TRBJ2-1; D might be TRBD1 (5 bases). This CDR3 region has 14 residues. The V gene's germline CDR1 is SSHAT and CDR2 FNYEAQ (reference sequence). This chain's CDR3 is CASSSHPTDNEQFF. The CDR3 nucleotides are TGTGCTAGCAGCTCCCACCCGACAGACAATGAGCAGTTCTTC. Full variable domain (missing parts from reference TRBV7-7 and TRBJ2-1): GAGVSQSPRYKVTKRGQDVTLRCDPISSHATLYWYQQALGQGPEFLTYFNYEAQPDKSGLPSDRFSAERPEGSISTLTIQRTEQRDSAMYRCASSSHPTDNEQFFGPGTRLTVL.

This chain joins TRBV30 and TRBJ2-7; TRBD2 matches 8 bases. Germline V gene sequence: CDR1 GTSNPN, CDR2 SVGIG (reference sequence). This CDR3 has 15 amino acids. V trimming: 2 bases; J trimming: 0 bases; junction bases outside the gene matches: 6. In DNA form, the CDR3 reads TGTGCCTGGAGTCGGGAGGGCGGGGGCTCCTACGAGCAGTACTTC. This sequence encodes CAWSREGGGSYEQYF.

This clone showed up just once. The V and J genes are TRBV5-4 and TRBJ2-7; TRBD2 matches at 8 bases. The ends lost 0 bases at V and 4 bases at J; junction bases unmatched: 6. This CDR3 spans 15 amino acids. From germline, CDR1 is SGHNT and CDR2 YYREEE (reference sequence). The CDR3 spells CASSLDSSGFYEQYF. The CDR3 DNA sequence: TGTGCCAGCAGCTTGGATTCTAGCGGGTTTTACGAGCAGTACTTC.

CDR3 DNA: TGTGCCAGCAGCTTTAGCGGGAGGTTCCCTAGCACAGATACGCAGTATTTT. Its translation: CASSFSGRFPSTDTQYF. J is TRBJ2-3 and V is TRBV13, with TRBD2 matching 10 bases. The CDR3 length is 17 residues. Unmatched junction bases numbered 6, after V lost 3 bases and J lost 0 bases. CDR1 and CDR2 from the germline V gene are PRHDT and FYEKMQ (reference sequence).

This clone was observed once. CDR3 sequence (DNA): TGTGCCACCAGCAGAGACCGGACAGGGAGTAGCCCAGATACGCAGTATTTT. This codes for CATSRDRTGSSPDTQYF. The chain employs TRBV15 and TRBJ2-3; 8 bases align to TRBD1. CDR1 and CDR2 from the germline V gene are LNHNV and YYDKDF (reference sequence). This CDR3 comprises 17 residues. With V trimmed by 0 bases and J by 4 bases, 9 bases remained unmatched. Full variable domain (rest looked up from reference TRBV15 and TRBJ2-3): DAMVIQNPRYQVTQFGKPVTLSCSQTLNHNVMYWYQQKSSQAPKLLFHYYDKDFNNEADTPDNFQSRRPNTSFCFLDIRSPGLGDTAMYLCATSRDRTGSSPDTQYFGPGTRLTVL.

This clone was detected once. This sequence joins TRBV4-1 and TRBJ1-4; D might be TRBD1 (6 bases). The CDR3 loop spans 15 amino acids. Between the trimmed V and J ends, which lost 5 bases and 0 bases, there was a span of 10 bases. Germline assignment: CDR1 MGHRA and CDR2 YSYEKL. The DNA of the CDR3 is TGCGCCAGCAGCACCGGACAGACAACTAATGAAAAACTGTTTTTT. As protein: CASSTGQTTNEKLFF.

In the case of this clone: Other DNA sequences in the same sample also yield this CDR3. The chain couples TRBV5-4 to TRBJ1-2, with D possibly TRBD1 on 5 matching bases. CDR1 and CDR2 from the germline V gene are SGHNT and YYREEE (reference sequence). The V and J ends lost 5 bases and 3 bases respectively, with 14 bases between them. This CDR3 has 14 amino acids. In DNA form, the CDR3 reads TGTGCCAGCAGACCCCCGGACACCTACTATGGCTACACCTTC. Translation gives CASRPPDTYYGYTF.

This clone showed up just once. The chain recombines TRBV9 with TRBJ2-2; D is perhaps TRBD2 (6 bases). The CDR3 has 14 amino acids. Per the germline V gene, CDR1 is SGDLS and CDR2 is YYNGEE. V shed 7 bases and J shed 0 bases, with 10 bases lying between them. The CDR3 region has the DNA TGTGCCAGCCGGGGAGGCCCGAACACCGGGGAGCTGTTTTTT. Amino acids: CASRGGPNTGELFF.

V and J are TRBV18 and TRBJ1-2, with 7 bases lining up with TRBD1. Looked up from germline, CDR1 is KGHSH and CDR2 is LQKENI. This CDR3 is 16 amino acids long. The V segment lost 1 base and the J segment 4 bases; nucleotides outside the gene matches: 9. In nucleotides, the CDR3 is TGTGCCAGCTCACCACAATCGGGACAGTCGTTCTATGGCTACACCTTC. Its translation is CASSPQSGQSFYGYTF.

Only one count was recorded for this clone. A read error may account for a junction end that differs from germline. The chain has TRBV7-7 and TRBJ2-3, with 8 nucleotides matching TRBD2. Germline assignment: CDR1 SSHAT and CDR2 FNYEAQ (reference sequence). This CDR3 comprises 15 residues. This CDR3 is CASSQLAVSTDTQYF. The CDR3 DNA follows: TGTGCTAGCAGCCAACTAGCGGTTAGCACAGATACGCAGTATTTT.

The V call is TRBV7-9, the J call TRBJ1-2; TRBD1 is a possible D gene (5 bases). V was trimmed by 6 bases and J by 6 bases, leaving 14 bases between them. Germline V gene data show CDR1 as SEHNR and CDR2 as FQNEAQ (reference sequence). The CDR3 sequence is 13 residues long. The CDR3 is CASSREIGDGYTF. As DNA, the CDR3 is TGTGCCAGCAGTCGGGAGATAGGGGATGGCTACACCTTC. Drawing the rest from reference TRBV7-9 and TRBJ1-2, the complete variable domain is DTGVSQNPRHKITKRGQNVTFRCDPISEHNRLYWYRQTLGQGPEFLTYFQNEAQLEKSRLLSDRFSAERPKGSFSTLEIQRTEQGDSAMYLCASSREIGDGYTFGSGTRLTVV.

This clone was found once. The chain carries TRBV5-1 and TRBJ2-5; 12 nucleotides agree with TRBD2. J lost 5 bases, V lost 7 bases, and 6 bases had no gene match. The CDR3 has 14 amino acids. Germline assignment: CDR1 SGHRS and CDR2 YFSETQ. CDR3 sequence (DNA): TGCGCCAGCGCCCGGACTAGCGGGAAGGAGACCCAGTACTTC. Translated: CASARTSGKETQYF.

A single count supports this clone. The V and J genes are TRBV7-8 and TRBJ1-3; D not resolved. This CDR3 contains 14 residues. CDR1 is SGHVS and CDR2 is FQNEAQ in the germline V gene. The germline V and J ends were trimmed by 3 bases and 2 bases, with 8 bases remaining between them. This chain's CDR3 is CASSLGQTGNTIYF. In DNA, the CDR3 is TGTGCCAGCAGCTTGGGCCAAACTGGAAACACCATATATTTT.

The chain links TRBV7-2 to TRBJ2-5; D is possibly TRBD2 (6 bases). Trimming shortened V by 0 bases and J by 1 base, and 9 bases separated the two germline ends. Germline V lookup: CDR1 SGHTA, CDR2 FQGNSA. CDR3 length equals 15 residues. CDR3 amino acids: CASSLARGFQETQYF. The CDR3 DNA is TGTGCCAGCAGCTTAGCGCGGGGTTTCCAAGAGACCCAGTACTTC.

The genes are TRBV27 and TRBJ2-5; the match to TRBD1 covers 7 bases. The CDR3 is 13 residues long. Germline CDR1 and CDR2: MNHEY and SMNVEV (reference sequence). After removal of 4 bases from V and 1 base from J, the junction contained 0 bases not matched to a gene. The CDR3 DNA reads as TGTGCCAGCAGTTGGACAGGCCAAGAGACCCAGTACTTC. Translated, it gives CASSWTGQETQYF.

The V gene is TRBV2, the J gene TRBJ2-7, with 10 nucleotides matching TRBD1. The CDR3 runs 13 residues. Germline CDR1 is SNHLY and CDR2 is FYNNEI. Unmatched junction bases numbered 5, after V lost 8 bases and J lost 4 bases. As DNA, the CDR3 is TGTGCCAGCGGCGGGACAGGGGCGTACGAGCAGTACTTC. It translates to CASGGTGAYEQYF.

This chain uses TRBV5-1 with TRBJ2-2; possible D gene TRBD1, 7 bases. The CDR3 has 15 amino acids. V was pared by 0 bases and J by 5 bases, with 11 bases between. CDR1 is SGHRS and CDR2 is YFSETQ in the germline V gene. DNA of the CDR3: TGCGCCAGCAGCTTGGTCAGGGGGGAAACCGGGGAGCTGTTTTTT. Translation gives CASSLVRGETGELFF.

The rearrangement links TRBV7-2 to TRBJ2-3; D is undetermined. This CDR3 has 13 residues. Germline CDR1 reads SGHTA; CDR2 reads FQGNSA. The germline V and J ends were trimmed by 5 bases and 8 bases, with 14 bases remaining between them. In nucleotides, the CDR3 is TGTGCCAGCAGCGACCCTGCGGCAGCTACGCAGTATTTT. Protein sequence: CASSDPAAATQYF.

The chain uses TRBV10-2 and TRBJ1-1, with 7 positions matching TRBD1. The germline V gene has CDR1 WSHSY and CDR2 SAAADI. J gave up 0 bases and V 9 bases, and 10 bases lay outside the gene matches. The CDR3 is 15 residues long. The CDR3 spells CASGEGGWVNTEAFF. CDR3 bases: TGCGCCAGTGGAGAAGGGGGCTGGGTGAACACTGAAGCTTTCTTT.

This rearrangement joins TRBV4-1 to TRBJ1-5; tentatively, D is TRBD1 (5 bases). The germline V and J ends were trimmed by 6 bases and 1 base, with 13 bases remaining between them. This CDR3 has 15 amino acids. Germline V gives CDR1 MGHRA, CDR2 YSYEKL. This CDR3 reads CASSSTDISNQPQHF. The CDR3 DNA follows: TGCGCCAGCAGTTCGACAGATATCAGCAATCAGCCCCAGCATTTT.

The rearrangement links TRBV29-1 to TRBJ2-5; TRBD1 aligns across 8 bases. The V segment lost 3 bases and the J segment 2 bases; nucleotides outside the gene matches: 11. Germline V gives CDR1 SQVTM, CDR2 ANQGSEA. CDR3 length: 16 residues. CDR3 amino acids: CSVDKQGAAGQETQYF. The DNA for the CDR3 is TGCAGCGTTGACAAGCAGGGGGCGGCGGGGCAAGAGACCCAGTACTTC.

This clone turned up a few times. This chain connects TRBV5-4 to TRBJ2-3; 7 nucleotides line up with TRBD1. CDR1 is SGHNT and CDR2 is YYREEE in the germline V gene (reference sequence). The CDR3 extends over 12 amino acids. The V gene end was trimmed by 4 bases and the J gene end by 7 bases; junction bases not matched to a gene: 3. The CDR3 loop is CASSPGQNTQYF. The CDR3 DNA sequence: TGTGCCAGCAGCCCGGGACAGAATACGCAGTATTTT.

This CDR3 is CASSLSAGTYNEQFF. DNA for the CDR3: TGTGCCAGCAGTTTATCAGCGGGAACCTACAATGAGCAGTTCTTC. The rearrangement links TRBV27 to TRBJ2-1; TRBD2 aligns across 7 bases. Trimming removed 0 bases from V and 2 bases from J; junction bases left unmatched: 1. The CDR3 loop spans 15 amino acids. Germline V gene sequence: CDR1 MNHEY, CDR2 SMNVEV (reference sequence).

The rearrangement joins TRBV7-7 to TRBJ2-1, with TRBD1 as a possible D gene (6 bases). CDR3 size: 16 residues. V was trimmed by 5 bases and J by 4 bases, leaving 18 bases between them. CDR1 is SSHAT, CDR2 FNYEAQ, per germline (reference sequence). The CDR3 region has the DNA TGTGCCAGCAGCCAACGTACAGGGTCGCGTTACAATGAGCAGTTCTTC. It codes for CASSQRTGSRYNEQFF. Drawing the rest from reference TRBV7-7 and TRBJ2-1, the complete variable domain is GAGVSQSPRYKVTKRGQDVTLRCDPISSHATLYWYQQALGQGPEFLTYFNYEAQPDKSGLPSDRFSAERPEGSISTLTIQRTEQRDSAMYRCASSQRTGSRYNEQFFGPGTRLTVL.

CDR3 region: CSVAGGGQGSYGYTF. DNA for the CDR3: TGCAGCGTTGCGGGGGGGGGACAGGGCTCCTATGGCTACACCTTC. The chain couples TRBV29-1 to TRBJ1-2, with 9 bases lining up with TRBD1. Germline-derived CDR1 and CDR2 are SQVTM and ANQGSEA. This CDR3 is 15 amino acids long. The V gene end was trimmed by 4 bases and the J gene end by 4 bases; junction bases not matched to a gene: 10.

The V gene is TRBV28, the J gene TRBJ2-7; 7 bases match TRBD2. The CDR3 contains 15 residues. The ends lost 7 bases at V and 4 bases at J; junction bases unmatched: 13. Germline V gene data show CDR1 as MDHEN and CDR2 as SYDVKM. CDR3 loop: CASNYRGGRMYEQYF. The CDR3, as DNA: TGTGCCAGCAATTATAGGGGCGGGAGAATGTACGAGCAGTACTTC.

This chain uses TRBV28 with TRBJ2-1; tentatively, D is TRBD2 (6 bases). The CDR3 is 15 amino acids. V was clipped by 5 bases and J by 2 bases, with 13 bases between them. Germline lookup yields CDR1 MDHEN and CDR2 SYDVKM. Here the CDR3 reads CASSLSGVAYNEQFF. DNA of the CDR3: TGTGCCAGCAGTCTTAGCGGAGTCGCCTACAATGAGCAGTTCTTC.